One TCR beta chain is described in this entry. The PCR had 60 Vbeta and 13 Jbeta primers. Libraries were prepared by immunoSEQ multiplex PCR; TCRdb keeps only in-frame clonotypes and omits some of them. In the table there are 200,000 to 250,000 clones, 85% of which are singletons. Germline V lookup: CDR1 SGHRS, CDR2 YFSETQ. This CDR3 contains 13 residues. The J segment lost 4 bases and the V segment lost 4 bases, leaving 5 bases of the junction unmatched. This sample is drawn from a study of cytomegalovirus exposure and HLA in healthy donors. The rearrangement links TRBV5-1 to TRBJ2-7, with TRBD2 matching over 7 bases. The sequencing input was PBMCs. This TCR derives from a human donor in good health. This CDR3 is CASSLWGGYEQYF. CDR3 in DNA: TGCGCCAGCAGCCTTTGGGGGGGATACGAGCAGTACTTC.